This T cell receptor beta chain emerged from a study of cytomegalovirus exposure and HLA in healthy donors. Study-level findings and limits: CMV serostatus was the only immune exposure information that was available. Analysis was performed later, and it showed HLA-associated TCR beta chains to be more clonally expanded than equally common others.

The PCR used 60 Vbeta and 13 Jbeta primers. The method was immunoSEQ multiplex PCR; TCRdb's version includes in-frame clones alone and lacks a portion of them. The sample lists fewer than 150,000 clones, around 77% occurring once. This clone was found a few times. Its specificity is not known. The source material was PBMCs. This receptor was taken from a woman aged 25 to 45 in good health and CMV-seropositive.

The CDR3 coding sequence is TGTGCCAGCAGCCGAGGGAGGAATGTGGGAAACACCATATATTTT. Translating gives CASSRGRNVGNTIYF. The chain is built from TRBV28 and TRBJ1-3, with unresolved D. The CDR3 has 15 amino acids. The V and J ends lost 6 bases and 4 bases respectively, with 16 bases between them. Germline CDR1 is MDHEN and CDR2 is SYDVKM. Full variable domain (rest looked up from reference TRBV28 and TRBJ1-3): DVKVTQSSRYLVKRTGEKVFLECVQDMDHENMFWYRQDPGLGLRLIYFSYDVKMKEKGDIPEGYSVSREKKERFSLILESASTNQTSMYLCASSRGRNVGNTIYFGEGSWLTVV.